The entry below gives a single T cell receptor beta chain sequence along with its context. Its antigen remains unidentified. This entry comes from a study of cytomegalovirus exposure and HLA in healthy donors. The wider study: Both the 120 validation repertoires and the roughly 640 first-cohort repertoires used the same platform, as reported by a later analysis.

General study points: Overall, roughly 150 TCR beta chains were annotated as cytomegalovirus-associated.

Only in-frame clones appear in the TCRdb table, and some are missing; sequencing was by immunoSEQ multiplex PCR. The repertoire holds 80,000 to 100,000 clones, with approximately 91% as singletons. This clonotype was sampled from a young man in good health and CMV-seronegative. Sequenced input: PBMCs.

The CDR3 DNA is TGTGCCAGCAGCCAAGGGAAGCGGACTAGCGGGGGGGCGCGAGAGACCCAGTACTTC. Translating it yields CASSQGKRTSGGARETQYF. This chain uses TRBV14 with TRBJ2-5; 15 bases agree with TRBD2. V lost 1 base to trimming and J lost 4 bases; unmatched junction nucleotides: 10. The CDR3 extends over 19 amino acids. Looked up from germline, CDR1 is SGHDN and CDR2 is FVKESK.